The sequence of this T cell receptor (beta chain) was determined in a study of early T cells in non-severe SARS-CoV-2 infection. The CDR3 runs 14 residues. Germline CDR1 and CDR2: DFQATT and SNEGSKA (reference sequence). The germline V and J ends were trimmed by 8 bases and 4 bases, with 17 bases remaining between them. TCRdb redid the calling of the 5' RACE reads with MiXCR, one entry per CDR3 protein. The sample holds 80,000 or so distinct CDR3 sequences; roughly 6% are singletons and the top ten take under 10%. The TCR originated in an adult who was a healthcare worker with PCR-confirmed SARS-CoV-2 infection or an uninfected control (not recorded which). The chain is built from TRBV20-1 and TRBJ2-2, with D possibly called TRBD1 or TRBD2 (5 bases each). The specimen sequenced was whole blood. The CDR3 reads CSSQGDRGTGELFF. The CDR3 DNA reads TGCAGTTCCCAGGGCGACCGGGGCACCGGGGAGCTGTTTTTT.